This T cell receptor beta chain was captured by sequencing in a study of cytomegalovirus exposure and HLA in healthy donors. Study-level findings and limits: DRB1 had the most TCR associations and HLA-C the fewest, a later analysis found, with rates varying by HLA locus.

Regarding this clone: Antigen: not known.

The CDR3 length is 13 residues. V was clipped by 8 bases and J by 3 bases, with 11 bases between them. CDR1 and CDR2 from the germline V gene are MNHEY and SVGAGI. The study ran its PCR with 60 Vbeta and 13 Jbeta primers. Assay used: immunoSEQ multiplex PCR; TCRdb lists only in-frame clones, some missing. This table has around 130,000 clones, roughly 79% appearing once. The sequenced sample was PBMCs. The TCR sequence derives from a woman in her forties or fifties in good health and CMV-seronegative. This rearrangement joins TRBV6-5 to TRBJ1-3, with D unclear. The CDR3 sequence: CASGSRVGNTIYF. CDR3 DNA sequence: TGTGCCAGCGGGAGTAGGGTTGGAAACACCATATATTTT.